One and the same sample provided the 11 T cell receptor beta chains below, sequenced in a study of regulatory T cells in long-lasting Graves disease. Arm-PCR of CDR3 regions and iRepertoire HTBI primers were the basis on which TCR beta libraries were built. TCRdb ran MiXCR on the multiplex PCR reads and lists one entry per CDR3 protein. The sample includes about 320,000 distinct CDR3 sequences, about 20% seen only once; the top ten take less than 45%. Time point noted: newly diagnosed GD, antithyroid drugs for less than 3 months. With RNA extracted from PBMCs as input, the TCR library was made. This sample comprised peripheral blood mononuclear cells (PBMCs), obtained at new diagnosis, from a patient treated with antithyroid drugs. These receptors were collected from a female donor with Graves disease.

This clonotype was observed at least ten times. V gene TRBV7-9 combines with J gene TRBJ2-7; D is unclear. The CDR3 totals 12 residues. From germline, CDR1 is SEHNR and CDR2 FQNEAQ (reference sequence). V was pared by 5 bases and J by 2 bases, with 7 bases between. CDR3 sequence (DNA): TGTGCCAGCAGCACGGTTACCTACGAGCAGTACTTC. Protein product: CASSTVTYEQYF.

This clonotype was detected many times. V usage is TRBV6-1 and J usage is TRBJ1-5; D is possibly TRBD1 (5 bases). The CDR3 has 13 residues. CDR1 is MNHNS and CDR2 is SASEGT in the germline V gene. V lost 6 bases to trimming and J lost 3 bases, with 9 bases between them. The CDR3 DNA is TGTGCCAGCAGGAGACAGACCAATCAGCCCCAGCATTTT. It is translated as CASRRQTNQPQHF.

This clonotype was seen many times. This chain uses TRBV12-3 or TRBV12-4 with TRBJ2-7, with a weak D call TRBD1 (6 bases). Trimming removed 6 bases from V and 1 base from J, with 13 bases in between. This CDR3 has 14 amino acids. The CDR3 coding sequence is TGTGCCAGCAGCCCGGTGAGGGGGTCCTACGAGCAGTACTTC. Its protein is CASSPVRGSYEQYF.

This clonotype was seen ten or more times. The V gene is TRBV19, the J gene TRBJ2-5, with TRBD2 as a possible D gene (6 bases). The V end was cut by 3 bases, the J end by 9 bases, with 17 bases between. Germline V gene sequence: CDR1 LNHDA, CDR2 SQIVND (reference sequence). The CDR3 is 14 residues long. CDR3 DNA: TGTGCCAGTAGTATTGGAGGGGCCAACTTCCCCCAGTACTTC. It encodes CASSIGGANFPQYF. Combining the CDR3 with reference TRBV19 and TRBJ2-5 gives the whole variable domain DGGITQSPKYLFRKEGQNVTLSCEQNLNHDAMYWYRQDPGQGLRLIYYSQIVNDFQKGDIAEGYSVSREKKESFPLTVTSAQKNPTAFYLCASSIGGANFPQYFGPGTRLLVL.

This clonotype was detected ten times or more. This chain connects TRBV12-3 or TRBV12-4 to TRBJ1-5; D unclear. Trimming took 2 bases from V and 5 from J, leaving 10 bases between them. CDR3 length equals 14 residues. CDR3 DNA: TGTGCCAGCAGTTTAAAGAACCGTTATCAGCCCCAGCATTTT. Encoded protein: CASSLKNRYQPQHF.

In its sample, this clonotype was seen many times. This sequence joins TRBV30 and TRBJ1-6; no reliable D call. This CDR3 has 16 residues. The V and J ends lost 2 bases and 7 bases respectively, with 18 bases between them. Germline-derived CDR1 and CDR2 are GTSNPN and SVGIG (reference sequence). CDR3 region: CAWSSSAARPNSPLHF. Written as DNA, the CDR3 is TGTGCCTGGAGTTCCTCCGCGGCTAGACCAAATTCACCCCTCCACTTT.

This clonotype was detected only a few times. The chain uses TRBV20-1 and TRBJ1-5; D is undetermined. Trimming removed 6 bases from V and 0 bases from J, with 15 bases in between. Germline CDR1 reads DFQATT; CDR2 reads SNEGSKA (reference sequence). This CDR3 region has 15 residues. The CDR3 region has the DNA TGCAGTGCCCTGGGAACAGTTTATAGCAATCAGCCCCAGCATTTT. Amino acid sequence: CSALGTVYSNQPQHF.

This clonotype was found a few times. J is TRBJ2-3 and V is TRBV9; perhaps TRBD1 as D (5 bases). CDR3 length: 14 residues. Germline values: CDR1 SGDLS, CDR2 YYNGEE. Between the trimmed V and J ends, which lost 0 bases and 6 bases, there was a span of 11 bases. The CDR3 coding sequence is TGTGCCAGCAGCGTAGCCGCAGGGCCGGATACGCAGTATTTT. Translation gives CASSVAAGPDTQYF.

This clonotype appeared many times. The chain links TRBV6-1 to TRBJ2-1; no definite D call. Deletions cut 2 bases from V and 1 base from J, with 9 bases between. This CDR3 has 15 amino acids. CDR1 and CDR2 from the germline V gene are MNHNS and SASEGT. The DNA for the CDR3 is TGTGCCAGCAGTGAACCAGGCCTATCCTACAATGAGCAGTTCTTC. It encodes CASSEPGLSYNEQFF.

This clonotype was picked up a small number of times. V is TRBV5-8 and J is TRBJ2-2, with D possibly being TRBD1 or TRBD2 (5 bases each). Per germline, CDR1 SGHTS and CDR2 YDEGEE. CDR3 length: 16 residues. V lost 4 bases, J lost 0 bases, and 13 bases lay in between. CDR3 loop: CASSRTTGPNTGELFF. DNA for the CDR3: TGTGCCAGCAGCCGGACAACGGGGCCGAACACCGGGGAGCTGTTTTTT.

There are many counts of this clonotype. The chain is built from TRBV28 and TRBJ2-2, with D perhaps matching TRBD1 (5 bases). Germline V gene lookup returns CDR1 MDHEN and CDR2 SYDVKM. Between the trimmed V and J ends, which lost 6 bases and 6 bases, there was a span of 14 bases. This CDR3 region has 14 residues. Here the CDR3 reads CASRTDTLSGELFF. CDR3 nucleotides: TGTGCCAGCAGGACAGATACTTTATCCGGGGAGCTGTTTTTT.